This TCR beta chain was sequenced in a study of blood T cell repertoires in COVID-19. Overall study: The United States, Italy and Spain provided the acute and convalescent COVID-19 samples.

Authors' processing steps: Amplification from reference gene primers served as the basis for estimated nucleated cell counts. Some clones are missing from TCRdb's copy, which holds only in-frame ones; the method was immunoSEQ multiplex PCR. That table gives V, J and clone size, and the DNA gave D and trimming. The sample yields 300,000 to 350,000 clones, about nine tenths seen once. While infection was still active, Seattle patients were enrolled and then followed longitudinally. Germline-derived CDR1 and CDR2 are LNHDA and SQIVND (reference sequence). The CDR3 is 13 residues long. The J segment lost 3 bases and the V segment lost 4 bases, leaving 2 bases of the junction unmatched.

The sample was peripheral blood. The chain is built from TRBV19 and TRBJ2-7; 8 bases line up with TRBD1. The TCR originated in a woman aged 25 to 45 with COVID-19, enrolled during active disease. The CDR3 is CASSTGGGYEQYF. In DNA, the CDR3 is TGTGCCAGTAGTACAGGGGGCGGCTACGAGCAGTACTTC.